This TCR beta chain was profiled in a study of post-analysis software for immune sequencing data. Study background: Included courses were relapsing-remitting and secondary progressive multiple sclerosis; progressive-relapsing multiple sclerosis was also included.

Study-wide points: Included in a set of five TRBV segments more frequent in patients than controls were TRBV5-6, TRBV5-1 and TRBV20-1. F measure grouped same-batch samples tightly together. Compared with controls, patients showed significantly lower normalized Chao1 diversity.

TCR beta libraries were prepared from cDNA with unique molecular identifiers. Around 500,000 cDNA molecules came from around 1 to 10 million T cells. TCRdb passed the PCR reads through MiXCR, listing each CDR3 protein once. The data hold fewer than 850,000 distinct CDR3 sequences, with around 27% observed a single time. The CDR3 length is 13 residues. Looked up from germline, CDR1 is DFQATT and CDR2 is SNEGSKA (reference sequence). V was clipped by 3 bases and J by 6 bases; unmatched bases: 6. This clonotype was seen more than once but under ten times. Its antigen is undetermined. The TCR was taken from a girl aged 5-17 years with multiple sclerosis. This rearrangement joins TRBV20-1 to TRBJ2-7; 9 bases fit TRBD1. The specimen was blood. The CDR3 DNA follows: TGCAGTGCTAGTGGGACAGGGTTGCGCGAGCAGTACTTC. Translated, it gives CSASGTGLREQYF.